Detailed here is one T cell receptor beta chain. This sample was taken from a study of blood T cell repertoires in COVID-19. The wider study: Some COVID-19 samples were acute and others convalescent; all came from the United States, Italy and Spain.

Original processing methods: Estimation of nucleated cell counts relied on the amplification of reference gene primers. The protocol was immunoSEQ multiplex PCR, while the TCRdb copy is restricted to in-frame clones and leaves out a portion. V, J and clone size reflect that table, while D and trimming were determined from the DNA. The sample records about 200,000 clones, around 86% being singletons. Recruitment covered about two dozen US areas and drew participants whose ages spanned roughly 18 to 89 years. Sequenced: PBMCs or T cells enriched from blood (not recorded which). The TCR sequence derives from a man aged 35 to 55 with acute COVID-19.

The CDR3 spells CATSAQGSYNEQFF. For the CDR3, the DNA is TGTGCCACCTCCGCCCAGGGGTCCTACAATGAGCAGTTCTTC. The rearrangement links TRBV11-1 to TRBJ2-1; the D gene is possibly TRBD1 (6 bases). Germline V gene data show CDR1 as SGHAT and CDR2 as FQDESV (reference sequence). Deletions cut 10 bases from V and 1 base from J, with 14 bases between. This CDR3 comprises 14 residues.